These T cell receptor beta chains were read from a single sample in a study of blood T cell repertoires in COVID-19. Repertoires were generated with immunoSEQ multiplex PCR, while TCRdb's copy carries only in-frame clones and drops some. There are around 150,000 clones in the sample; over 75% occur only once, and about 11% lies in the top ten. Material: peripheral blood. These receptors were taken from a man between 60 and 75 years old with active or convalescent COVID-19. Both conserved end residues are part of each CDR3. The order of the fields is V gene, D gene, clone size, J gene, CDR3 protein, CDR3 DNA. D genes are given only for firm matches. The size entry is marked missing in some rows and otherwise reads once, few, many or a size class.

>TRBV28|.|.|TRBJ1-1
CASNPVRTEAFF
TGTGCCAGCAATCCAGTACGAACCGAAGCTTTCTTT
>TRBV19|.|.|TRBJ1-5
CASSRSNQPQHF
TGTGCCAGTAGTAGGAGTAATCAGCCCCAGCATTTT
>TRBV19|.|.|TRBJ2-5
CASSIGGETQYF
TGTGCCAGTAGTATAGGAGGGGAGACCCAGTACTTC
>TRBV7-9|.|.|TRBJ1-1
CASITTGNTEAFF
TGTGCCAGCATAACTACAGGGAACACTGAAGCTTTCTTT
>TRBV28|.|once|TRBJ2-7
CASSLFGYEQYF
TGTGCCAGCAGTTTGTTCGGCTACGAGCAGTACTTC
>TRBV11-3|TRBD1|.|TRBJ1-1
CASSQGGRTSEAFF
TGTGCCAGCAGCCAGGGGGGCAGAACATCTGAAGCTTTCTTT
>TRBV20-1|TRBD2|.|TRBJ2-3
CSASPRGSGTDTQYF
TGCAGTGCTAGTCCGCGCGGGAGCGGCACAGATACGCAGTATTTT
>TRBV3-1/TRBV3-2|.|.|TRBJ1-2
CASSHNTGAASYGYTF
TGTGCCAGCAGCCACAATACAGGAGCAGCGAGCTATGGCTACACCTTC
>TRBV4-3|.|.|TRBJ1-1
CASSHGQSNTEAFF
TGCGCCAGCAGCCATGGGCAGTCGAACACTGAAGCTTTCTTT
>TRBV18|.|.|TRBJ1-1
CASSPGSLNTEAFF
TGTGCCAGCTCACCAGGTAGTCTGAACACTGAAGCTTTCTTT
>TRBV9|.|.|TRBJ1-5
CASSVGGAPEEPQHF
TGTGCCAGCAGCGTAGGAGGCGCGCCCGAGGAGCCCCAGCATTTT
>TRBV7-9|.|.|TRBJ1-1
CASSINREEAFF
TGTGCCAGCAGCATAAACAGGGAGGAAGCTTTCTTT
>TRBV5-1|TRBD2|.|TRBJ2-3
CASRRTSGGPTDTQYF
TGCGCCAGCAGGCGGACTAGCGGGGGCCCCACAGATACGCAGTATTTT
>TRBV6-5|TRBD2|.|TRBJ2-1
CASSRTGLPTSEQFF
TGTGCCAGCAGTAGAACGGGACTACCTACTAGTGAGCAGTTCTTC
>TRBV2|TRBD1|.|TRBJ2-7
CASSEQGAELFDEQYF
TGTGCCAGCAGCGAACAGGGGGCGGAACTCTTCGACGAGCAGTACTTC
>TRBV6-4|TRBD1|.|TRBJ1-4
CASSEGGRANEKLFF
TGTGCCAGCAGTGAAGGGGGCAGAGCTAATGAAAAACTGTTTTTT
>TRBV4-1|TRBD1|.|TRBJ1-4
CASSQERGQTNEKLFF
TGCGCCAGCAGCCAAGAACGGGGACAGACTAATGAAAAACTGTTTTTT
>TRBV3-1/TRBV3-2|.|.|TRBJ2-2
CASSPLRGSGELFF
TGTGCCAGCAGCCCTTTGAGGGGGTCCGGGGAGCTGTTTTTT
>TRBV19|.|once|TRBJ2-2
CASSISGWQGSAGELFF
TGTGCCAGTAGTATATCAGGATGGCAGGGGTCCGCCGGGGAGCTGTTTTTT
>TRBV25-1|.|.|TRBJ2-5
CASSEAGQTKETQYF
TGTGCCAGCAGTGAAGCGGGACAGACTAAAGAGACCCAGTACTTC
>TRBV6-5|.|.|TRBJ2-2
CASSYGQGRTGELFF
TGTGCCAGCAGTTACGGCCAGGGAAGAACCGGGGAGCTGTTTTTT
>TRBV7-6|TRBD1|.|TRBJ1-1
CASSITGGTEAFF
TGTGCCAGCAGCATAACAGGGGGCACTGAAGCTTTCTTT
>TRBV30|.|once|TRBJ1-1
CAWGGGGLDTEAFF
TGTGCCTGGGGGGGAGGCGGTCTCGACACTGAAGCTTTCTTT
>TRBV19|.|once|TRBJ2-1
CASSGGLGSSYNEQFF
TGTGCCAGTAGTGGAGGGCTGGGGAGCTCCTACAATGAGCAGTTCTTC
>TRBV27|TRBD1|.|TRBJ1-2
CASGVGRGLNYGYTF
TGTGCCAGCGGGGTCGGCAGGGGGCTTAACTATGGCTACACCTTC
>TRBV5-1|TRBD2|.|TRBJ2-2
CASSLGGLAGGPITGELFF
TGCGCCAGCAGCTTGGGAGGACTAGCGGGAGGGCCGATCACCGGGGAGCTGTTTTTT
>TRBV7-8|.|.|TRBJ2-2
CASISNQHGQLNTGELFF
TGTGCCAGCATCTCTAACCAACATGGACAGCTAAACACCGGGGAGCTGTTTTTT
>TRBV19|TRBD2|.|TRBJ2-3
CASSIRGSGGTDTQYF
TGTGCCAGTAGTATCAGAGGTAGCGGGGGCACAGATACGCAGTATTTT
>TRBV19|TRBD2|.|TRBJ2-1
CASSMMLAGARFNEQFF
TGTGCCAGTAGTATGATGTTGGCGGGAGCGCGGTTTAATGAGCAGTTCTTC
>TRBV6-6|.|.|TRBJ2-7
CASSYSLQGRFEQYF
TGTGCCAGCAGTTACTCCCTTCAGGGCCGGTTCGAGCAGTACTTC
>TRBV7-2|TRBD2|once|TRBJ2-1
CASSPTSGRFEQFF
TGTGCCAGCAGCCCGACTAGCGGGAGGTTTGAGCAGTTCTTC
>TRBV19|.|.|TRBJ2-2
CASKLLKNTGELFF
TGTGCCAGTAAACTCCTTAAGAATACCGGGGAGCTGTTTTTT
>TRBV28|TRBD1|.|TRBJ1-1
CASSPLDRRHSLTEAFF
TGTGCCAGCAGTCCCCTGGACAGGAGGCACTCACTCACTGAAGCTTTCTTT
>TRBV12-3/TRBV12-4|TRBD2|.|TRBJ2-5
CATTGGPGETQYF
TGTGCCACCACGGGAGGCCCAGGGGAGACCCAGTACTTC
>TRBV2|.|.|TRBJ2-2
CASGGDTGELFF
TGTGCCAGCGGCGGGGACACCGGGGAGCTGTTTTTT
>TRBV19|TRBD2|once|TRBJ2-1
CASSPLAGKSHNEQFF
TGTGCCAGTAGTCCTCTAGCGGGAAAGTCCCACAATGAGCAGTTCTTC
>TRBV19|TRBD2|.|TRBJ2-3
CASSQRGGSTDTQYF
TGTGCCAGTAGTCAGCGGGGCGGTAGCACAGATACGCAGTATTTT
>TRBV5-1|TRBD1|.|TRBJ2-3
CASSLSQGATRFYTDTQYF
TGCGCCAGCAGCTTGTCACAGGGGGCTACCCGATTTTACACAGATACGCAGTATTTT
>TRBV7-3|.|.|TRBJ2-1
CASSSDSMGPYNEQFF
TGTGCCAGCAGCTCAGACTCAATGGGGCCCTACAATGAGCAGTTCTTC
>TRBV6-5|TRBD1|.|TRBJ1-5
CASSRQGVGNQPQHF
TGTGCCAGCAGCCGACAGGGGGTCGGCAATCAGCCCCAGCATTTT
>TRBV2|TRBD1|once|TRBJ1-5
CASGQGHQPQHF
TGTGCCAGCGGACAGGGGCATCAGCCCCAGCATTTT